These T cell receptor beta chains were read from a single sample in a study of blood T cells in healthy people across ages. TCRdb ran MiXCR on the 5' RACE reads and lists one entry per CDR3 protein. This table has 1.5 million to 2 million distinct CDR3 sequences, about 49% appearing once. Input material: blood. The receptors here all came from a woman in her forties in good health. Each CDR3 is given with its conserved first and last residue. The D gene is left open where the match is weak. The size entry is marked missing in some rows and otherwise reads once, few, many or a size class.

V gene	clone size	J gene	D gene	CDR3 DNA	CDR3 protein
TRBV7-9	many	TRBJ2-3	TRBD2	TGTGCCAGCAGCTTAGCAGGACTAGCGGTCACAGATACGCAGTATTTT	CASSLAGLAVTDTQYF
TRBV12-3/TRBV12-4	-	TRBJ1-2	TRBD1	TGTGCCAGCACCCTTTACAGGGGGCGACCCTACTATGGCTACACCTTC	CASTLYRGRPYYGYTF
TRBV4-1	few	TRBJ2-6	-	TGCGCCAGCAGCCAAGCACAGGGAGCCTCTGGGGCCAACGTCCTGACTTTC	CASSQAQGASGANVLTF
TRBV27	-	TRBJ2-5	-	TGCGCCAGCAAACCCCAGGGGCGGGAGACCCAGTACTTC	CASKPQGRETQYF
TRBV7-2	-	TRBJ2-3	-	TGTGCCAGCAGCAATGTACAAAGCACAGATACGCAGTATTTT	CASSNVQSTDTQYF
TRBV4-1	-	TRBJ1-6	TRBD1	TGCGCCAGCAGCCTAATCGGGACAGGGGATAATTCACCCCTCCACTTT	CASSLIGTGDNSPLHF
TRBV20-1	few	TRBJ2-6	-	TGCAGTGCTATCGAGGTCTCTGGGGCCAACGTCCTGACTTTC	CSAIEVSGANVLTF
TRBV25-1	-	TRBJ1-6	-	TGTGCCAGCAGTGAAACTGCCGGGGTCGGTGGTTCACCCCTCCACTTT	CASSETAGVGGSPLHF
TRBV6-2/TRBV6-3	-	TRBJ1-2	TRBD1	TGTGCCAGCAGATCTACAGGGGGCGGACCCTATGGCTACACCTTC	CASRSTGGGPYGYTF
TRBV5-1	-	TRBJ2-5	TRBD2	TGCGCCAGCAGCTTGGTACTAGCGAATACGGAGACCCAGTACTTC	CASSLVLANTETQYF
TRBV15	-	TRBJ2-7	-	TGTGCCACCAGCATCGGCAGGGCTTACGAGCAGTACTTC	CATSIGRAYEQYF
TRBV6-2/TRBV6-3	once	TRBJ1-5	-	TGTGCCAGCAGTTACGCACAGGGTAGCAATCAGCCCCAGCATTTT	CASSYAQGSNQPQHF
TRBV10-3	many	TRBJ2-7	TRBD2	TGTGCCATCAGTGAGTCCCCTCGGGGAGGGGATGTCGAGCAGTACTTC	CAISESPRGGDVEQYF
TRBV7-7	few	TRBJ2-5	TRBD1	TGTGCTAGCAGCCCCCCCGACAGGGAAGAGACCCAGTACTTC	CASSPPDREETQYF
TRBV4-2	-	TRBJ2-7	-	TGTGCCAGCAGCCTATCTTCCGCGGCAGGGAAGTCTTACGAGCAGTACTTC	CASSLSSAAGKSYEQYF
TRBV6-2/TRBV6-3	few	TRBJ2-4	-	TGTGCCAGCAGTTACAGGGGGGGGGTCAACATTCAGTACTTC	CASSYRGGVNIQYF
TRBV12-3/TRBV12-4	-	TRBJ1-2	TRBD1	TGTGCCAGCGGGGGACAGGGGGCACTCTATGGCTACACCTTC	CASGGQGALYGYTF
TRBV13	-	TRBJ1-4	-	TGTGCCAGCAGCCAACAGGGCCTTAATGAAAAACTGTTTTTT	CASSQQGLNEKLFF
TRBV7-2	-	TRBJ1-2	-	TGTGCCAGCAGCTTAGAACTGGGGACAACCTATGGCTACACCTTC	CASSLELGTTYGYTF
TRBV4-2	-	TRBJ1-2	-	TGTGCCAGCAGCCAAGATACTCGGGGCTACACCTTC	CASSQDTRGYTF
TRBV7-2	few	TRBJ2-5	-	TGTGCCAGCAGCTGGGACCCAGCGGTGGAGACCCAGTACTTC	CASSWDPAVETQYF
TRBV7-6	-	TRBJ1-4	-	TGTGCCAGCAGCTTAGCCCCCTCTGAAAAACTGTTTTTT	CASSLAPSEKLFF
TRBV29-1	-	TRBJ2-1	TRBD1	TGCTGCGTAGGGGACAGCTTGACCTACAATGAGCAGTTCTTC	CCVGDSLTYNEQFF
TRBV6-6	-	TRBJ1-2	-	TGTGCCAGCAGCGTAGACCCCGGGGGGGGCTACACCTTC	CASSVDPGGGYTF
TRBV6-1	few	TRBJ1-2	-	TGTGCCAGCAGTGAAAGAGGGTTTTATGGCTACACCTTC	CASSERGFYGYTF
TRBV12-3/TRBV12-4	few	TRBJ2-1	TRBD2	TGTGCCAGCAACCGGGGGGAGTACAATGAGCAGTTCTTC	CASNRGEYNEQFF
TRBV9	-	TRBJ2-5	TRBD2	TGTGCCAGCAGCGTAGAAGGAATAGCGGGGGAAGAGACCCAGTACTTC	CASSVEGIAGEETQYF
TRBV12-5	-	TRBJ2-4	TRBD2	TGTGCTAGTGGTTCACCTAGCGGGGGAGTAAACATTCAGTACTTC	CASGSPSGGVNIQYF
TRBV15	-	TRBJ2-5	TRBD1	TGTGCCACCAGCAGGAGACAGGGATTGGGCCAAGAGACCCAGTACTTC	CATSRRQGLGQETQYF
TRBV4-2	-	TRBJ2-3	-	TGTGCCAGCAGCCATGACAGGAGGAGCACAGATACGCAGTATTTT	CASSHDRRSTDTQYF
TRBV20-1	many	TRBJ2-5	-	TGCAGTGCTAGCCACCGGGGCGAGACCCAGTACTTC	CSASHRGETQYF
TRBV7-6	few	TRBJ1-6	-	TGTGCCAGCAGCTCAGTCGGGTCGGCAGGTTCACCCCTCCACTTT	CASSSVGSAGSPLHF
TRBV27	few	TRBJ2-7	-	TGTGCCAGCAAAATGACTATTCCCTACGAGCAGTACTTC	CASKMTIPYEQYF
TRBV7-9	-	TRBJ2-3	TRBD2	TGTGCCAGCCTGGGGCTAGCGGTAGATACGCAGTATTTT	CASLGLAVDTQYF
TRBV6-2/TRBV6-3	-	TRBJ2-1	TRBD1	TGTGCCAGCAGTACCGGGACAGGGGTGATCAATGAGCAGTTCTTC	CASSTGTGVINEQFF
TRBV7-2	once	TRBJ1-4	-	TGTGCCAGCAGCGCCCAGGGGTTGACTAATGAAAAACTGTTTTTT	CASSAQGLTNEKLFF
TRBV7-9	-	TRBJ1-4	-	TGTGCCAGCAGCTCCCCGGCAGGACCTGCAACTAATGAAAAACTGTTTTTT	CASSSPAGPATNEKLFF
TRBV29-1	few	TRBJ2-1	TRBD2	TGCAGCGTTGAGAGCGGGGCCTCCTACAATGAGCAGTTCTTC	CSVESGASYNEQFF
TRBV4-1	-	TRBJ2-3	-	TGCGCCAGCAGCCAAGAGGGAACTAGAACAGCAGATACGCAGTATTTT	CASSQEGTRTADTQYF
TRBV20-1	-	TRBJ1-2	-	TGCAGTGCTAGAGTACCTGGGCCTGGCGGCTACACCTTC	CSARVPGPGGYTF
TRBV7-9	few	TRBJ2-7	-	TGTGCCAGCAGCACTTCCATTGGAGCCCGTGAGCAGTACTTC	CASSTSIGAREQYF
TRBV28	few	TRBJ1-2	-	TGTGCCAGCAGTTTAGGGATCGGCTACACCTTC	CASSLGIGYTF
TRBV7-2	-	TRBJ2-7	-	TGTGCCAGCCAGGGGGGCCACTACAATGAGCAGTACTTC	CASQGGHYNEQYF
TRBV6-5	few	TRBJ1-2	-	TGTGCCAGCAGTTACCTCCTACTTGGAGACTACACCTTC	CASSYLLLGDYTF
TRBV12-3/TRBV12-4	-	TRBJ2-7	TRBD1	TGTGCCAGCAGTTGGGGACAGGAGACCTACGAGCAGTACTTC	CASSWGQETYEQYF
TRBV27	-	TRBJ2-3	-	TGTGCCAGCAGTTTTTCCGTAGCATCCGATACGCAGTATTTT	CASSFSVASDTQYF
TRBV13	-	TRBJ2-7	TRBD1	TGTGCCAGCAGCCTGGACAGGGACAACGAGCAGTACTTC	CASSLDRDNEQYF
TRBV20-1	few	TRBJ2-7	TRBD2	TGCAGTGCCAACCCAGACCGAGCGGGGGGTTCCCACGAGCAGTACTTC	CSANPDRAGGSHEQYF